Listed below are T cell receptor beta chains from one sample, sequenced in a study of T cell responses to AZD1222 COVID-19 vaccine. The table came from immunoSEQ multiplex PCR; TCRdb's copy has only in-frame clones and leaves some out. Among tens of thousands of clones listed, 88% were seen once. Sequencing was performed on peripheral blood, taken on day 0 of AZD1222 vaccination. All receptors come from an adult in good health. The CDR3 runs from the conserved cysteine through the conserved F or W. The D gene is left open where the match is weak. Where a row states a size, it is once, few, many or the class of an expanded clone; other rows omit it.

>TRBV7-2|NA|NA|TRBJ2-7
CASSLALAGTHEQYF
TGTGCCAGCAGCCTCGCTCTGGCCGGGACACACGAGCAGTACTTC
>TRBV12-3/TRBV12-4|NA|NA|TRBJ1-2
CASSPQQGNGYTF
TGTGCCAGCAGTCCCCAACAGGGAAATGGCTACACCTTC
>TRBV12-5|NA|TRBD2|TRBJ2-5
CASAASGEETQYF
TGTGCTAGTGCCGCTAGCGGTGAAGAGACCCAGTACTTC
>TRBV24-1|NA|TRBD1|TRBJ1-1
CATSDRGSGTEAFF
TGTGCCACCAGTGACAGGGGGTCTGGTACTGAAGCTTTCTTT
>TRBV4-1|NA|TRBD1|TRBJ2-7
CASSPSGGQGMYEQYF
TGCGCCAGCAGCCCCTCAGGGGGACAGGGGATGTACGAGCAGTACTTC
>TRBV30|NA|TRBD1|TRBJ1-5
CAWSSRDRGFYSNQPQHF
TGTGCCTGGAGTAGCCGGGACAGGGGATTTTATAGCAATCAGCCCCAGCATTTT
>TRBV19|NA|TRBD1|TRBJ1-4
CASSTSGGWGEKLFF
TGTGCCAGTAGTACTTCAGGGGGCTGGGGTGAAAAACTGTTTTTT
>TRBV5-4|NA|TRBD1|TRBJ1-2
CASSPETGAGYGYTF
TGTGCCAGCAGCCCTGAAACAGGGGCGGGCTATGGCTACACCTTC
>TRBV10-3|once|TRBD1|TRBJ2-7
CAISEPGQGNEQYF
TGTGCCATCAGTGAGCCGGGACAGGGGAATGAGCAGTACTTC
>TRBV7-3|NA|TRBD2|TRBJ2-5
CASSLTGTSQETQYF
TGTGCCAGCAGCTTAACCGGGACTAGCCAAGAGACCCAGTACTTC
>TRBV11-2|NA|TRBD1|TRBJ2-7
CASSSRQGWVYEQYF
TGTGCCAGCAGCTCCAGACAGGGTTGGGTCTACGAGCAGTACTTC
>TRBV24-1|NA|NA|TRBJ2-1
CATSDPRTLRGDNEQFF
TGTGCCACCAGTGACCCAAGGACACTAAGGGGAGACAATGAGCAGTTCTTC
>TRBV6-2/TRBV6-3|NA|NA|TRBJ2-7
CASSLDRARNEQYF
TGTGCCAGCAGTTTAGACCGTGCTCGGAACGAGCAGTACTTC
>TRBV30|few|NA|TRBJ2-5
CAWSVREQETQYF
TGTGCCTGGAGTGTGCGGGAACAAGAGACCCAGTACTTC
>TRBV27|NA|NA|TRBJ1-2
CASSKDRNYGYTF
TGTGCCAGCAGCAAAGACAGGAACTATGGCTACACCTTC